The T cell receptor beta chain described here comes from a study of blood T cell repertoires in COVID-19. The repertoire was sequenced with immunoSEQ multiplex PCR; TCRdb's copy has only in-frame clones and lacks some. The sample consists of 140,000 or so clones, 70% to 90% of them appearing once. Trimming took 3 bases from V and 1 from J, leaving 10 bases between them. The CDR3 covers 15 residues. Germline-derived CDR1 and CDR2 are DFQATT and SNEGSKA (reference sequence). The gene calls are TRBV20-1 and TRBJ2-6; a weak D match, TRBD2 (5 bases). The TCR originated in a human donor with acute or convalescent COVID-19. The donor label of this sample is uncertain. The specimen was peripheral blood. The CDR3 sequence is CSASPGNSGANVLTF. The DNA of the CDR3 is TGCAGTGCTAGTCCGGGAAATTCTGGGGCCAACGTCCTGACTTTC.